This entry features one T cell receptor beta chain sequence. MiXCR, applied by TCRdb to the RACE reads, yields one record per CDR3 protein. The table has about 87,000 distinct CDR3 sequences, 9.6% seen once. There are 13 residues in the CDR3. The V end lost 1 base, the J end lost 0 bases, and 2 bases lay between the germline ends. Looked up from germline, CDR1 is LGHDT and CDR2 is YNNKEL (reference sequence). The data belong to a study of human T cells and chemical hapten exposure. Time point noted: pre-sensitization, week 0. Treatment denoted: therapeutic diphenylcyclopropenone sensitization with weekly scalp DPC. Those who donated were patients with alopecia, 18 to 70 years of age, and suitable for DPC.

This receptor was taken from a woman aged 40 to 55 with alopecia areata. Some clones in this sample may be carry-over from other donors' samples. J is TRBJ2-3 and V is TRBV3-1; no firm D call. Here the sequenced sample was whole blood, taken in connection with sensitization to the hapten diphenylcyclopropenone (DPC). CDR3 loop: CASSQASTDTQYF. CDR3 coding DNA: TGTGCCAGCAGCCAAGCTAGCACAGATACGCAGTATTTT.